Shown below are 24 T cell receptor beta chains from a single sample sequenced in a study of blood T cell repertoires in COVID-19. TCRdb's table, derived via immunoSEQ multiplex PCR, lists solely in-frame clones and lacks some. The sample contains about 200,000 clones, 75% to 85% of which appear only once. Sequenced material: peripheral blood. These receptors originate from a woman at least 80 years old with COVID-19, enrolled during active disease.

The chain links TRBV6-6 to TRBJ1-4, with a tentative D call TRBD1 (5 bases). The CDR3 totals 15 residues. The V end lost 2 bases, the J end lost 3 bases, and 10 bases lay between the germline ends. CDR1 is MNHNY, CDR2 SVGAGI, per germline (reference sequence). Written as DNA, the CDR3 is TGTGCCAGCAGTTACCAAGGGGCGTCTAATGAAAAACTGTTTTTT. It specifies CASSYQGASNEKLFF.

The CDR3 loop reads CASSLGRAVTDTQYF. The CDR3 DNA reads as TGCGCCAGCAGCCTGGGAAGAGCGGTCACAGATACGCAGTATTTT. This sequence joins TRBV4-3 and TRBJ2-3, with TRBD2 as a possible D gene (5 bases). Trimming stripped 4 bases from V and 2 bases from J, with 13 bases between. The CDR3 contains 15 residues. Looked up from germline, CDR1 is LGHNA and CDR2 is YSLEER.

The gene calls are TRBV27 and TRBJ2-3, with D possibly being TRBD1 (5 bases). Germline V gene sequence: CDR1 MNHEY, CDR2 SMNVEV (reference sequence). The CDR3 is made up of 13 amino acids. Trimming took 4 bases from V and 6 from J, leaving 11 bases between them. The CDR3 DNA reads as TGTGCCAGCAGTTACCAGGGCCGGGATACGCAGTATTTT. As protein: CASSYQGRDTQYF.

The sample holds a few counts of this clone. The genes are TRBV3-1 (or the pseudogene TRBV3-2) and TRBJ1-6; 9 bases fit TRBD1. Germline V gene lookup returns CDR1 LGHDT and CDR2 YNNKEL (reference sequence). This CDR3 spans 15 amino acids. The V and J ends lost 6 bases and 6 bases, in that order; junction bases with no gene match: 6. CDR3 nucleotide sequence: TGTGCCAGCAGTCACAGGACAGGGGCTAATTCACCCCTCCACTTT. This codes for CASSHRTGANSPLHF.

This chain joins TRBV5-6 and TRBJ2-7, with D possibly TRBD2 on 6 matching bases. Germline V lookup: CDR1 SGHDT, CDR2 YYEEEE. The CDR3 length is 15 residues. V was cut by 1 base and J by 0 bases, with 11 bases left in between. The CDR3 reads CASSLYGGASYEQYF. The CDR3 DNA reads TGTGCCAGCAGCTTGTACGGGGGAGCCTCCTACGAGCAGTACTTC.

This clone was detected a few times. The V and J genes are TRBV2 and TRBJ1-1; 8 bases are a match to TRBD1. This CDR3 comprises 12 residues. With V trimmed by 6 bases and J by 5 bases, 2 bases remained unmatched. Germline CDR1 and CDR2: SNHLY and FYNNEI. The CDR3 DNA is TGTGCCAGCAGCCGGGACAGGACTGAAGCTTTCTTT. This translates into CASSRDRTEAFF.

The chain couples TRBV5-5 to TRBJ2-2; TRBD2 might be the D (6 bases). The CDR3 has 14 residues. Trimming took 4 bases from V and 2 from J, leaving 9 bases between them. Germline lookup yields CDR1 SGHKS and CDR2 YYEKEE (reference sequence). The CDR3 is CASSLGTNTGELFF. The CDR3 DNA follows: TGTGCCAGCAGCCTGGGGACTAACACCGGGGAGCTGTTTTTT.

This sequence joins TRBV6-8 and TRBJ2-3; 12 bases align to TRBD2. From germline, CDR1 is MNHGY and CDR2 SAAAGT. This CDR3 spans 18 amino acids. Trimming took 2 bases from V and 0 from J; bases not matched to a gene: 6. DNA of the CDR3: TGTGCCAGCAGTTACCCTCGGACTAGCGGGGCGAGCACAGATACGCAGTATTTT. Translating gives CASSYPRTSGASTDTQYF.

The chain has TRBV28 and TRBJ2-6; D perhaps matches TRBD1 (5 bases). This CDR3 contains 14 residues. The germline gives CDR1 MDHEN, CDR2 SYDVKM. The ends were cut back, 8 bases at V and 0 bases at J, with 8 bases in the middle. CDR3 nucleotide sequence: TGTGCCAGCCGAACAGGCTCTGGGGCCAACGTCCTGACTTTC. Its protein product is CASRTGSGANVLTF.

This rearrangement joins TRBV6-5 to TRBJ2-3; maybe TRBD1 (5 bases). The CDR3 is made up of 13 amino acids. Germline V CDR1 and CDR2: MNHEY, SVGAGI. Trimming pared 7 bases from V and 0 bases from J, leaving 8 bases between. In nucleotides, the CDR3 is TGTGCCAGCATGCAGGGCAGCACAGATACGCAGTATTTT. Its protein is CASMQGSTDTQYF.

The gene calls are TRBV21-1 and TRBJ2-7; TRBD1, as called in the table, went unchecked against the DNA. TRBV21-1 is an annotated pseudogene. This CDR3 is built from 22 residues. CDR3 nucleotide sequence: TGTGCCAGCAGCAAAGGGGAAACCAGGGTAGATACCTTCGATGGAGAGGACTACGAGCAGTACTTC. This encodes CASSKGETRVDTFDGEDYEQYF.

The chain's CDR3 is CASSPVQQETQYF. The CDR3 DNA follows: TGTGCCAGCTCACCGGTTCAGCAAGAGACCCAGTACTTC. This chain links TRBV18 with TRBJ2-5, with unresolved D. V was cut by 3 bases and J by 2 bases, with 7 bases left in between. The germline V gene has CDR1 KGHSH and CDR2 LQKENI. This CDR3 is 13 amino acids long.

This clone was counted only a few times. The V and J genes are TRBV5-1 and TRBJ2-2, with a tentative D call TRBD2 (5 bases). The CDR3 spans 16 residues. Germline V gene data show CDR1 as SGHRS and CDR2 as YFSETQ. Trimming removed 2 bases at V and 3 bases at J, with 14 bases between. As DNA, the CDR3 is TGCGCCAGCAGCTTTCAGGCAGGAGGAGACACCGGGGAGCTGTTTTTT. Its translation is CASSFQAGGDTGELFF. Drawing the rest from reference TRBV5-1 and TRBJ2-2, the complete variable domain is KAGVTQTPRYLIKTRGQQVTLSCSPISGHRSVSWYQQTPGQGLQFLFEYFSETQRNKGNFPGRFSGRQFSNSRSEMNVSTLELGDSALYLCASSFQAGGDTGELFFGEGSRLTVL.

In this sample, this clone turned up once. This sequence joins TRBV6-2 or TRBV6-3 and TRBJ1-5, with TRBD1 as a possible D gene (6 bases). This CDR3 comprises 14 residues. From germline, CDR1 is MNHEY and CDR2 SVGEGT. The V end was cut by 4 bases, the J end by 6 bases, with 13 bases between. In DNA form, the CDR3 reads TGTGCCAGCAGTTGGGACACTAGGGTTCAGCCCCAGCATTTT. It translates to CASSWDTRVQPQHF.

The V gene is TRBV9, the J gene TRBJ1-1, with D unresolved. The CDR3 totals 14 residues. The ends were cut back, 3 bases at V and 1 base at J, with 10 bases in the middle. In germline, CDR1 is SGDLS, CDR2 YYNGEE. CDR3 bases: TGTGCCAGCAGCGACGGCGGGAAGAACACTGAAGCTTTCTTT. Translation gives CASSDGGKNTEAFF.

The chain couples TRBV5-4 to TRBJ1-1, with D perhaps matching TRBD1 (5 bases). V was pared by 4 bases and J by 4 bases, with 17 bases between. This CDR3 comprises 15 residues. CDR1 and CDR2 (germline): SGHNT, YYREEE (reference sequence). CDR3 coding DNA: TGTGCCAGCAGCCCAGCCACCAAAGGGGCCACTGAAGCTTTCTTT. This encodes CASSPATKGATEAFF.

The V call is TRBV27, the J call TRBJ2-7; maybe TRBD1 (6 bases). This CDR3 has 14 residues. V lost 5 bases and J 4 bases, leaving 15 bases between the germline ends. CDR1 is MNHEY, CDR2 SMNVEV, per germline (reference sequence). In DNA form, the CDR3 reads TGTGCCAGCAGTGCAACAGGGCTAGGTTACGAGCAGTACTTC. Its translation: CASSATGLGYEQYF.

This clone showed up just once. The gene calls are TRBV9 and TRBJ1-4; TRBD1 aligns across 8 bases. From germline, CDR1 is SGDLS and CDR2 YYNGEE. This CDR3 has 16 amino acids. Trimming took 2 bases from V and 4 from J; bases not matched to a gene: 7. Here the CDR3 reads CASSVGGRGLNEKLFF. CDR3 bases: TGTGCCAGCAGCGTGGGGGGCAGGGGGCTTAATGAAAAACTGTTTTTT.

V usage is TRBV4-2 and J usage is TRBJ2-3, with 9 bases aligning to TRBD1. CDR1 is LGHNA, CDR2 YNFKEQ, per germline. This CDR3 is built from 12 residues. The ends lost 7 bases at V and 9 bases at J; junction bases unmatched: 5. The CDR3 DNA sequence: TGTGCCAGCATCTCGGACAGGGGAACGCAGTATTTT. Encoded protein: CASISDRGTQYF.

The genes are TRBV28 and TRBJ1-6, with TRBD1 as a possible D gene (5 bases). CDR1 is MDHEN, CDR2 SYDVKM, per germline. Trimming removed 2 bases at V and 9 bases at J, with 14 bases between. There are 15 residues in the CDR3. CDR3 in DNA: TGTGCCAGCAGTTTAAACGGGGGGAGAGGTTCACCCCTCCACTTT. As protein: CASSLNGGRGSPLHF.

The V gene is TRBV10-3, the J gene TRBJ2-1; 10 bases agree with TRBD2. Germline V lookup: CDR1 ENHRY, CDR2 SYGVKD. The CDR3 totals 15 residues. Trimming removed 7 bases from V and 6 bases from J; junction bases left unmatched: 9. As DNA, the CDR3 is TGTGCCATCAAGGCCGGGACTAGCGATCCCAATGAGCAGTTCTTC. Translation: CAIKAGTSDPNEQFF.

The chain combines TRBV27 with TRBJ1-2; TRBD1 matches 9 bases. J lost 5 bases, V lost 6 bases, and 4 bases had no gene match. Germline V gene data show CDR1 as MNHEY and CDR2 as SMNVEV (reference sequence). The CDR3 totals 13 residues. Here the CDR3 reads CASSTTGGYGYTF. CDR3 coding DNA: TGTGCCAGCAGCACGACAGGGGGATATGGCTACACCTTC.

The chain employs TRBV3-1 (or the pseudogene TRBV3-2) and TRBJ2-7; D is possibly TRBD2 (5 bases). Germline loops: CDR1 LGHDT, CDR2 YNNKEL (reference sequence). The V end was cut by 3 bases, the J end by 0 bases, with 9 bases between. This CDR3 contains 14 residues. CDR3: CASSHWESSYEQYF. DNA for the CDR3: TGTGCCAGCAGCCATTGGGAGAGCTCCTACGAGCAGTACTTC.

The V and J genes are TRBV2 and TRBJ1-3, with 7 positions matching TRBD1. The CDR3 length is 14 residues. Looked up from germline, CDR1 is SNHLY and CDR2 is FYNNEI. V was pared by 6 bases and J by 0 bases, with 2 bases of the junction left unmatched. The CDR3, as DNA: TGTGCCAGCAGGACAGGGTACTCTGGAAACACCATATATTTT. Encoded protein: CASRTGYSGNTIYF.